This TCR beta chain was sequenced during a study of shared clonotypes between healthy human individuals. Study-wide points: How much donors shared clonotypes was expected to be affected by sequencing depth. The study sampled only blood, and tissue repertoires likely differ.

Generated by immunoSEQ multiplex PCR, the TCRdb table keeps only in-frame clones and is missing some. The sample holds approximately 980,000 clones, 70% to 85% seen once. Remarks on this clone: Its antigen is unidentified. The sample carries other DNA sequences with the same CDR3.

V dropped 3 bases and J dropped 4 bases, with 6 bases sitting between them. This CDR3 has 12 residues. Germline lookup yields CDR1 SQVTM and CDR2 ANQGSEA. Donors had no recently reported acute infections or vaccinations and were HIV-negative. CD4+ cells were split into CD45RA+ naive and CD45RA-negative memory subsets. The receptor comes from a man aged 18 to 30 in good health. This chain connects TRBV29-1 to TRBJ2-2, with D unresolved. The sequencing input was memory CD4+ T cells sorted from blood. Subset reported: CD45RA-negative fraction. The CDR3 spells CSVDRGTGELFF. Written as DNA, the CDR3 is TGCAGCGTTGATCGAGGCACCGGGGAGCTGTTTTTT.